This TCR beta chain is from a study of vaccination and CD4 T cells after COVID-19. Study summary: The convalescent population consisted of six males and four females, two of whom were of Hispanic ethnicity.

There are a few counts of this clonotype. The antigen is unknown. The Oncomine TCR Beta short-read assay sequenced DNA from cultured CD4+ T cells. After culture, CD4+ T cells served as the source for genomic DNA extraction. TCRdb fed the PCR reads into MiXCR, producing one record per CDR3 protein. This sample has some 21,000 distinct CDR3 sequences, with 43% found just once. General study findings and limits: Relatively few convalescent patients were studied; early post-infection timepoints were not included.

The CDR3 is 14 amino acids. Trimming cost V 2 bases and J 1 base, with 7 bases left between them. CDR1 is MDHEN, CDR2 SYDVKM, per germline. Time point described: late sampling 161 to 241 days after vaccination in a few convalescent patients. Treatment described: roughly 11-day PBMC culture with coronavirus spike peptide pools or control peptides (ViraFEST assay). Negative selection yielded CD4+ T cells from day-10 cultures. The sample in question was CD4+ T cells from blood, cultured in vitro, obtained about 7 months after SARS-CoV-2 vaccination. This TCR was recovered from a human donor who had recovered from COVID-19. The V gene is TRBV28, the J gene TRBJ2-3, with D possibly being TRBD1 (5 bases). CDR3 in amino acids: CASSLRGGTDTQYF. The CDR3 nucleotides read TGTGCCAGCAGTTTAAGGGGCGGCACAGATACGCAGTATTTT.